This TCR beta chain was observed in a study of post-analysis software for immune sequencing data. Study outcomes and limitations: By F measure, strong co-clustering occurred among samples prepared in the same batch.

Included in the TCR beta cDNA libraries were unique molecular identifiers. TCRdb reprocessed the PCR reads via MiXCR and lists one record per CDR3 protein. The data contain hundreds of thousands of distinct CDR3 sequences, about 40% of them singletons. On this clonotype itself: The antigen is not known.

Sequencing input: blood. The receptor comes from a girl aged 2 to 9 with multiple sclerosis.

This CDR3 is CSARSTGGRMYYGYTF. The CDR3 DNA follows: TGCAGTGCTAGGTCTACCGGGGGGCGTATGTACTATGGCTACACCTTC. V is TRBV20-1 and J is TRBJ1-2; perhaps TRBD1 as D (6 bases). This CDR3 contains 16 residues. The germline gives CDR1 DFQATT, CDR2 SNEGSKA (reference sequence). V shed 3 bases and J shed 3 bases, with 20 bases lying between them.